This entry lists 23 T cell receptor beta chains sequenced from one sample in a study of shared clonotypes between healthy human individuals. The data were produced by immunoSEQ multiplex PCR, yet TCRdb's version contains in-frame clones alone and is incomplete. The sample carries roughly 1.4 million clones, about 98.5% recorded once. The sequencing sample was made of naive CD4+ T cells sorted from blood. Documented subset: CD45RA+ positively selected. These receptors all come from a man between 25 and 39 years old in good health.

The chain couples TRBV5-8 to TRBJ2-1; D uncertain. The CDR3 has 11 residues. Germline lookup yields CDR1 SGHTS and CDR2 YDEGEE. With 2 bases removed from V and 7 bases from J, the gap between germline ends came to 4 bases. CDR3 sequence: CASSFSNEQFF. The CDR3 DNA is TGTGCCAGCAGCTTCTCAAATGAGCAGTTCTTC.

The rearrangement joins TRBV30 to TRBJ2-1, with no clear D. This CDR3 has 15 residues. Germline V gene lookup returns CDR1 GTSNPN and CDR2 SVGIG (reference sequence). V dropped 0 bases and J dropped 2 bases, with 11 bases sitting between them. The CDR3 DNA reads as TGTGCCTGGAGTGTAGCTTCAAAAACCTACAATGAGCAGTTCTTC. Protein product: CAWSVASKTYNEQFF.

This chain joins TRBV4-1 and TRBJ2-7; D is unresolved. The CDR3 totals 15 residues. V was clipped by 0 bases and J by 7 bases, with 16 bases between them. Germline V gene data show CDR1 as MGHRA and CDR2 as YSYEKL. Here the CDR3 reads CASSQEVSGISEQYF. Here the CDR3 DNA reads TGCGCCAGCAGCCAAGAGGTCAGTGGGATAAGTGAGCAGTACTTC.

The chain is built from TRBV19 and TRBJ2-2; 8 positions agree with TRBD1. CDR3 size: 14 residues. V shed 4 bases and J 6 bases; nucleotides not matched to a gene: 4. From germline, CDR1 is LNHDA and CDR2 SQIVND (reference sequence). This CDR3 is CASSTQTGAGELFF. The DNA of the CDR3 is TGTGCCAGTAGTACCCAGACAGGGGCCGGGGAGCTGTTTTTT. Using reference TRBV19 and TRBJ2-2 for the parts outside the CDR3, the full variable domain is DGGITQSPKYLFRKEGQNVTLSCEQNLNHDAMYWYRQDPGQGLRLIYYSQIVNDFQKGDIAEGYSVSREKKESFPLTVTSAQKNPTAFYLCASSTQTGAGELFFGEGSRLTVL.

The chain has TRBV18 and TRBJ2-2; a weak D match, TRBD2 (6 bases). Germline V lookup: CDR1 KGHSH, CDR2 LQKENI. V lost 2 bases, J lost 2 bases, and 12 bases lay in between. This CDR3 spans 16 amino acids. CDR3 in DNA: TGTGCCAGCTCACCAGGGGTAGCGGCCAACACCGGGGAGCTGTTTTTT. It is translated as CASSPGVAANTGELFF. The entire variable domain, with the rest obtained from reference TRBV18 and TRBJ2-2, is as follows: NAGVMQNPRHLVRRRGQEARLRCSPMKGHSHVYWYRQLPEEGLKFMVYLQKENIIDESGMPKERFSAEFPKEGPSILRIQQVVRGDSAAYFCASSPGVAANTGELFFGEGSRLTVL.

The chain links TRBV6-6 to TRBJ2-1; D is unclear. The V end was cut by 3 bases, the J end by 0 bases, with 9 bases between. CDR1 is MNHNY and CDR2 is SVGAGI in the germline V gene (reference sequence). The CDR3 spans 15 residues. DNA for the CDR3: TGTGCCAGCAGTTATGGGGTAAGCTCCTACAATGAGCAGTTCTTC. Amino acids: CASSYGVSSYNEQFF.

A note on this clone: Other nucleotide sequences in the sample specify the same CDR3. The chain carries TRBV18 and TRBJ1-1; the D is unclear. CDR3 length: 14 residues. CDR1 and CDR2 (germline): KGHSH, LQKENI. V gave up 3 bases and J gave up 1 base, with 9 bases separating them. The CDR3 region is CASSPGTSNTEAFF. For the CDR3, the DNA is TGTGCCAGCTCACCGGGCACCTCGAACACTGAAGCTTTCTTT.

This clone was found once. The gene calls are TRBV7-9 and TRBJ1-1; 11 nucleotides agree with TRBD1. The CDR3 runs 15 residues. Germline trimming cut 6 bases from V and 1 base from J; bases unmatched to any gene: 4. Germline V gene data show CDR1 as SEHNR and CDR2 as FQNEAQ (reference sequence). The CDR3: CASRWDRGSNTEAFF. DNA for the CDR3: TGTGCCAGCAGGTGGGACAGGGGGTCGAACACTGAAGCTTTCTTT.

This chain links TRBV29-1 with TRBJ1-2; D is unresolved. CDR1 is SQVTM and CDR2 is ANQGSEA in the germline V gene. The CDR3 is 15 residues long. V was trimmed by 6 bases and J by 4 bases, leaving 21 bases between them. Here the CDR3 reads CSVAQLSKLRYGYTF. CDR3 DNA: TGCAGCGTAGCACAGCTTTCCAAACTTCGCTATGGCTACACCTTC.

This sequence joins TRBV11-1 and TRBJ2-5; TRBD2 matches 10 bases. The CDR3 loop spans 16 amino acids. The V gene's germline CDR1 is SGHAT and CDR2 FQDESV (reference sequence). The junction had 8 bases not matched to a gene; V was cut back by 5 bases and J by 2 bases. The CDR3 spells CASSRTSGGPQETQYF. The CDR3 DNA reads TGTGCCAGCAGCCGGACTAGCGGAGGACCTCAAGAGACCCAGTACTTC.

The rearrangement joins TRBV28 to TRBJ1-5; TRBD1 might be the D (6 bases). The CDR3 runs to 16 residues. Trimming removed 4 bases at V and 9 bases at J, with 22 bases between. Germline lookup yields CDR1 MDHEN and CDR2 SYDVKM. Written as DNA, the CDR3 is TGTGCCAGCAGTTCCCCCCTAGGGGCGGGACAAGGGCCCCAGCATTTT. It yields the protein CASSSPLGAGQGPQHF. Looking up the rest from reference TRBV28 and TRBJ1-5 gives the full variable domain: DVKVTQSSRYLVKRTGEKVFLECVQDMDHENMFWYRQDPGLGLRLIYFSYDVKMKEKGDIPEGYSVSREKKERFSLILESASTNQTSMYLCASSSPLGAGQGPQHFGDGTRLSIL.

A word on this clone: A read error may account for a junction end that differs from germline. The DNA for the CDR3 is TGTGCCACCAGCAGAGAGGACAGGCGGGAGTTC. Protein product: CATSREDRREF. J is TRBJ2-7 and V is TRBV15; D is perhaps TRBD1 or TRBD2 (7 bases each). This CDR3 has 11 residues. Germline V lookup: CDR1 LNHNV, CDR2 YYDKDF (reference sequence).

This chain joins TRBV29-1 and TRBJ2-3, with 8 bases matching TRBD2. The germline gives CDR1 SQVTM, CDR2 ANQGSEA. The CDR3 covers 15 residues. The V segment lost 4 bases and the J segment 0 bases; nucleotides outside the gene matches: 6. CDR3 sequence: CSVAVSGTSTDTQYF. The CDR3, as DNA: TGCAGCGTTGCTGTTAGCGGGACTAGCACAGATACGCAGTATTTT.

The rearrangement links TRBV5-5 to TRBJ2-3; TRBD1 matches 8 bases. The CDR3 is 15 amino acids. Losses at the gene ends were 4 bases for V and 5 bases for J; bases not matched to a gene: 9. The germline V gene encodes CDR1 SGHKS and CDR2 YYEKEE (reference sequence). The CDR3 DNA sequence: TGTGCCAGCAGCATCGGACAGGGTGTGTTAGATACGCAGTATTTT. It yields the protein CASSIGQGVLDTQYF.

CDR3 DNA: TGTGCCAGCAGTGACTCCGGCCGCGGAAACACCATATATTTT. This gives the protein CASSDSGRGNTIYF. The chain recombines TRBV25-1 with TRBJ1-3; D not certain. Germline V gene lookup returns CDR1 MGHDK and CDR2 SYGVNS. Trimming shortened V by 3 bases and J by 4 bases, and 10 bases separated the two germline ends. CDR3 length: 14 residues.

The chain has TRBV9 and TRBJ2-3; 8 bases are a match to TRBD2. The germline V gene encodes CDR1 SGDLS and CDR2 YYNGEE. This CDR3 region has 15 residues. V gave up 2 bases and J gave up 3 bases; unmatched junction bases: 5. CDR3: CASSVEAGVTDTQYF. In DNA form, the CDR3 reads TGTGCCAGCAGCGTGGAAGCGGGAGTTACAGATACGCAGTATTTT.

The J gene is TRBJ2-6, the V gene TRBV19, with D possibly TRBD2 on 5 matching bases. Between the trimmed V and J ends, which lost 5 bases and 0 bases, there was a span of 11 bases. The CDR3 has 16 amino acids. Germline CDR1 reads LNHDA; CDR2 reads SQIVND (reference sequence). The DNA of the CDR3 is TGTGCCAGTAGTCCCTCGGGGATCTCTGGGGCCAACGTCCTGACTTTC. It is translated as CASSPSGISGANVLTF.

The CDR3 DNA is TGCGCCAGCAGCCCATCCCACAGTTCCGAGACCCAGTACTTC. Translation gives CASSPSHSSETQYF. The V and J genes are TRBV5-1 and TRBJ2-5; no firm D call. Trimming took off 4 bases at V and 5 bases at J, with 15 bases between the two ends. Germline CDR1 SGHRS, CDR2 YFSETQ. The CDR3 is made up of 14 amino acids.

V is TRBV6-6 and J is TRBJ2-1, with 7 bases fitting TRBD2. This CDR3 spans 15 amino acids. The germline V gene encodes CDR1 MNHNY and CDR2 SVGAGI (reference sequence). Trimming took 4 bases from V and 4 from J; bases not matched to a gene: 7. CDR3 nucleotides: TGTGCCAGCAGTTGGACTAGTGGGGCATACAATGAGCAGTTCTTC. Its translation is CASSWTSGAYNEQFF.

The V gene is TRBV9, the J gene TRBJ2-7; 7 nucleotides align to TRBD2. This CDR3 is 16 amino acids long. Per germline, CDR1 SGDLS and CDR2 YYNGEE. V lost 0 bases to trimming and J lost 4 bases; unmatched junction nucleotides: 10. CDR3 sequence (DNA): TGTGCCAGCAGCGTAGTAGGAGCGGGGCCACCTTACGAGCAGTACTTC. Translated, it gives CASSVVGAGPPYEQYF. Looking up the rest from reference TRBV9 and TRBJ2-7 gives the full variable domain: DSGVTQTPKHLITATGQRVTLRCSPRSGDLSVYWYQQSLDQGLQFLIQYYNGEERAKGNILERFSAQQFPDLHSELNLSSLELGDSALYFCASSVVGAGPPYEQYFGPGTRLTVT.

The chain employs TRBV28 and TRBJ2-7; TRBD1 agrees at 11 bases. Unmatched junction bases numbered 7, after V lost 6 bases and J lost 0 bases. The CDR3 loop spans 16 amino acids. The V gene's germline CDR1 is MDHEN and CDR2 SYDVKM. CDR3 bases: TGTGCCAGCAGGGGACAGGGGGATCGTCGCTCCTACGAGCAGTACTTC. Translated: CASRGQGDRRSYEQYF.

The chain joins TRBV5-4 to TRBJ2-1; TRBD2 is a possible D gene (7 bases). CDR1 SGHNT and CDR2 YYREEE come from the germline V gene (reference sequence). Trimming cost V 4 bases and J 7 bases, with 18 bases left between them. The CDR3 spans 15 residues. For the CDR3, the DNA is TGTGCCAGCAGCCTTGGGGAGGGGGGGCATAATGAGCAGTTCTTC. This encodes CASSLGEGGHNEQFF.

V is TRBV5-1 and J is TRBJ2-7; D not resolved. V was trimmed by 1 base and J by 5 bases, leaving 4 bases between them. The CDR3 length is 11 residues. The V gene's germline CDR1 is SGHRS and CDR2 YFSETQ. The CDR3 loop is CASSLSHEQYF. DNA of the CDR3: TGCGCCAGCAGCTTGTCCCACGAGCAGTACTTC.